Listed below are T cell receptor beta chains from one sample, sequenced in a study of T cells after yellow fever vaccination. Each CDR3 protein gets one entry after TCRdb re-called the 5' RACE reads with MiXCR. This table has more than 120,000 distinct CDR3 sequences, approximately 7.7% appearing once. The sequenced sample was CD4+ T cells sorted from PBMCs, obtained 5 days after the yellow fever booster vaccination. All receptors come from a man aged 25-45 years who received the YFV17D yellow fever vaccine. The CDR3 runs from the conserved cysteine through the conserved F or W. Each record gives: clone size, D gene, V gene, J gene, CDR3 DNA, CDR3 protein. The D gene is left open where the match is weak. Clone size is shown for a subset of rows, as once, few, many or a class of expanded clone.

many	.	TRBV28	TRBJ2-6	TGTGCCAGCAGTTTGCCAGGGTACTCTGGGGCCAACGTCCTGACTTTC	CASSLPGYSGANVLTF
few	.	TRBV10-1	TRBJ2-5	TGCGCCACCCCCTGCGCCCAGTACTTC	CATPCAQYF
many	.	TRBV10-3	TRBJ2-7	TGTGCCATCAGCCGACAGGACCAATCCTACGAGCAGTACTTC	CAISRQDQSYEQYF
many	.	TRBV7-9	TRBJ2-3	TGTGCCAGCAGCTTAGCGACGTCGGATACGCAGTATTTT	CASSLATSDTQYF
many	.	TRBV6-1	TRBJ1-5	TGTGCCAGCAGTGAAGCTGGTGGGGATCAGCCCCAGCATTTT	CASSEAGGDQPQHF
few	TRBD1	TRBV20-1	TRBJ1-1	TGCAGTGCCCGCCGGACAGGGATGAACACTGAAGCTTTCTTT	CSARRTGMNTEAFF
many	.	TRBV11-2	TRBJ2-7	TGTGCCAGCAGCTTAGATCGGTCCGCCTTAGGTCACGAGCAGTACTTC	CASSLDRSALGHEQYF
many	TRBD2	TRBV20-1	TRBJ2-1	TGCAGTGCTGTTAGCGGGAAGCCCGTCAATGAGCAGTTCTTC	CSAVSGKPVNEQFF
few	.	TRBV11-3	TRBJ2-2	TGTGCCAGCAGCTTAGATGGGGGGAGGATCACCGGGGAGCTGTTTTTT	CASSLDGGRITGELFF
many	.	TRBV14	TRBJ2-1	TGTGCCAGCAGCCAGGGACGACGACTAGGGGGAAATGAGCAGTTCTTC	CASSQGRRLGGNEQFF
many	.	TRBV7-2	TRBJ2-1	TGTGCCAGCAGCTTAGGAAGGGCGGCGGCGCAGTTCTTC	CASSLGRAAAQFF
.	TRBD1	TRBV4-2	TRBJ2-7	TGTGCCAGCAGCCAACGGGACAGGGAGAACTACGAGCAGTACTTC	CASSQRDRENYEQYF
many	TRBD2	TRBV29-1	TRBJ2-1	TGCAGCGTTGTGATAGCGGGGATAATGAGCTCCTACAATGAGCAGTTCTTC	CSVVIAGIMSSYNEQFF
many	.	TRBV7-9	TRBJ2-5	TGTGCCAGCAGCTTAGGGCACACCCAAGAGACCCAGTACTTC	CASSLGHTQETQYF
many	.	TRBV7-9	TRBJ2-1	TGTGCCAGCAGCCTCGATAAATCAAAGCAGTTCTTC	CASSLDKSKQFF
many	.	TRBV18	TRBJ2-1	TGTGCCAGCTCACTAGAGTACAATGAGCAGTTCTTC	CASSLEYNEQFF
many	TRBD2	TRBV11-2	TRBJ2-5	TGTGCCAGCAGCTCGACTAGCGGGGGGGCGGGGTACCAAGAGACCCAGTACTTC	CASSSTSGGAGYQETQYF
many	.	TRBV20-1	TRBJ2-5	TGCAGTGCTAGTGGAGCGGCTGCTCAAGAGACCCAGTACTTC	CSASGAAAQETQYF
many	TRBD2	TRBV6-1	TRBJ2-2	TGTGCCAGCAACATCCTAGCGGGAGGGCATACCGGGGAGCTGTTTTTT	CASNILAGGHTGELFF
many	.	TRBV5-1	TRBJ1-4	TGCGCCAGCAGCTTTACTGGGGAAAAACTGTTTTTT	CASSFTGEKLFF
few	TRBD2	TRBV20-1	TRBJ2-1	TGCAGTGCTCTTATCCGGACTAGCGGGAAAGAGCAGTTCTTC	CSALIRTSGKEQFF
many	.	TRBV20-1	TRBJ2-2	TGCAGTGTTACCAGGACCGGGGAGCTGTTTTTT	CSVTRTGELFF
.	.	TRBV9	TRBJ2-3	TGTGCCAGCAGCGCCCCAGGCACAGATACGCAGTATTTT	CASSAPGTDTQYF
many	TRBD2	TRBV7-2	TRBJ2-1	TGTGCCAGCAGCCCCGGCGGTAGCGGGCGTTACAATGAGCAGTTCTTC	CASSPGGSGRYNEQFF
.	.	TRBV5-6	TRBJ2-6	TGTGCCAGCAGCGAACCCTCTGGGGCCAACGTCCTGACTTTC	CASSEPSGANVLTF
many	TRBD2	TRBV10-3	TRBJ2-7	TGTGCCATCAGTCCCGGGACTAGCGGACCCTACGAGCAGTACTTC	CAISPGTSGPYEQYF
many	.	TRBV7-9	TRBJ2-5	TGTGCCAGTGGGGGAGCTCTGGAGACCCAGTACTTC	CASGGALETQYF
many	TRBD2	TRBV7-9	TRBJ2-1	TGTGCCAGCAGCCCACAAGCGGGAGGAGCCTACAATGAGCAGTTCTTC	CASSPQAGGAYNEQFF
many	.	TRBV15	TRBJ1-1	TGTGCCACGTCGACAGGCGTGAACACTGAAGCTTTCTTT	CATSTGVNTEAFF
.	TRBD2	TRBV20-1	TRBJ2-7	TGCAGTGCCACCGAAATGGGGACTAGCTTCTCCTACGAGCAGTACTTC	CSATEMGTSFSYEQYF
many	.	TRBV5-6	TRBJ2-3	TGTGCCAGCACCAGAACAGATACGCAGTATTTT	CASTRTDTQYF
many	TRBD2	TRBV10-3	TRBJ2-7	TGTGCCATCAGTGAGGGAGCTATAAGGACTAGCGCCTACGAGCAGTACTTC	CAISEGAIRTSAYEQYF
many	TRBD1	TRBV27	TRBJ2-3	TGTGCCAGCAGTCCGCGGACAGGGTACATCACAGATACGCAGTATTTT	CASSPRTGYITDTQYF
many	.	TRBV20-1	TRBJ1-2	TGCAGTGCTAGTACAGAGGGCTATGGCTACACCTTC	CSASTEGYGYTF
many	.	TRBV12-3/TRBV12-4	TRBJ1-1	TGTGCCAGCAAAATCAGGGCGGACACTGAAGCTTTCTTT	CASKIRADTEAFF
many	TRBD2	TRBV7-6	TRBJ2-3	TGTGCCAGCGGCGGACTAGTAAGATCGGGGGATACGCAGTATTTT	CASGGLVRSGDTQYF
.	.	TRBV15	TRBJ1-1	TGTGCCACCAGCAGAGCTTGGGAACACACTGAAGCTTTCTTT	CATSRAWEHTEAFF
many	.	TRBV5-5	TRBJ2-1	TGTGCCAGCAGCTTAGGTCCCCAGCAAACGAATGAGCAGTTCTTC	CASSLGPQQTNEQFF
many	.	TRBV7-2	TRBJ2-5	TGTGCCAGCAGCATCGGGACAAACCAGGAGACCCAGTACTTC	CASSIGTNQETQYF
many	.	TRBV20-1	TRBJ1-1	TGCAGTGCTAGAGATGACGGGGGCGTACGAACTGAAGCTTTCTTT	CSARDDGGVRTEAFF
many	.	TRBV5-1	TRBJ2-5	TGCGCCAGCAGCTGGGGACCCGAGGGTCAAGAGACCCAGTACTTC	CASSWGPEGQETQYF
few	.	TRBV20-1	TRBJ2-3	TGCAGTGCCCCCAAACGAGGTAGCACAGATACGCAGTATTTT	CSAPKRGSTDTQYF
many	TRBD2	TRBV29-1	TRBJ2-7	TGCAGGTGCCTGGGTAGCGGGAGTTCGGGATGCTGGGACGAGCAGTACTTC	CRCLGSGSSGCWDEQYF
many	.	TRBV7-9	TRBJ1-3	TGTGCCAGCAGCTATACGCAGGGAGCTGGAAACACCATATATTTT	CASSYTQGAGNTIYF
.	TRBD2	TRBV5-4	TRBJ2-7	TGTGCCAGCAGCTCAGCATCTAGCGGGAGGGCTTCCGAGCAGTACTTC	CASSSASSGRASEQYF